This T cell receptor (beta chain) was identified in a study of CD8+ T cells in alopecia areata. The CDR3 is 15 amino acids. J gave up 2 bases and V 5 bases, and 3 bases lay outside the gene matches. Germline V gives CDR1 SGHAT, CDR2 FQNNGV. Lesional scalp tissue (obtained by punch biopsy) and peripheral blood were collected from alopecia areata patients. Isolation of CD4+ and CD8+ T cells from PBMCs was achieved by sorting. RNA extraction was followed by reverse transcription into cDNA, which acted as the sequencing template. The method was immunoSEQ multiplex PCR; TCRdb's version includes in-frame clones alone and lacks a portion of them. The table has roughly 130,000 clones, over 50% seen once; the top ten hold 3.5% to 5%.

This TCR came from a human donor with alopecia areata. The rearrangement uses TRBV11-2 and TRBJ2-1; 10 bases line up with TRBD1. The specimen comprised CD4+ T cells sorted from blood, sampled at week 0. The CDR3 nucleotides are TGTGCCAGCAGCCCCGACAGGGGGCCCTACAATGAGCAGTTCTTC. Protein: CASSPDRGPYNEQFF.